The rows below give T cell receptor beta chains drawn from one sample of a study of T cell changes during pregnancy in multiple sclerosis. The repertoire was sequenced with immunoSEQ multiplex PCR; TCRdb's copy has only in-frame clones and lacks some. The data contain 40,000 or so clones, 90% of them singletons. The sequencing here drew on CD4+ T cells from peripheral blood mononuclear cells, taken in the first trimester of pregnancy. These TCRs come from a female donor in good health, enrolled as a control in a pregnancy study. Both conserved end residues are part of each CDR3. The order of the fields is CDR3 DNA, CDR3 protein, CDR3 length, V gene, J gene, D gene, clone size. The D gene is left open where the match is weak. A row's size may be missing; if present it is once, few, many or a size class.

cdr3_nt: TGCAGCGTTGAGGCATCTAGCACAGATACGCAGTATTTT; cdr3_aa: CSVEASSTDTQYF; cdr3_length: 13; v_call: TRBV29-1; j_call: TRBJ2-3; d_call: -; clone_size: -
cdr3_nt: TGTGCCAGCAGCCGAGGCGGGGCAGAATCTAACTATGGCTACACCTTC; cdr3_aa: CASSRGGAESNYGYTF; cdr3_length: 16; v_call: TRBV7-3; j_call: TRBJ1-2; d_call: -; clone_size: -
cdr3_nt: TGTGCCAGCAGTACTCGGGAACCCTTAAATTCACCCCTCCACTTT; cdr3_aa: CASSTREPLNSPLHF; cdr3_length: 15; v_call: TRBV6-6; j_call: TRBJ1-6; d_call: -; clone_size: -
cdr3_nt: TGTGCCAGCAGCCGGACAGGGGGGCAGCCCCAGCATTTT; cdr3_aa: CASSRTGGQPQHF; cdr3_length: 13; v_call: TRBV7-9; j_call: TRBJ1-5; d_call: TRBD1; clone_size: few
cdr3_nt: TGTGCCATCAGTGACCGGGAAGCAACTAATGAAAAACTGTTTTTT; cdr3_aa: CAISDREATNEKLFF; cdr3_length: 15; v_call: TRBV10-3; j_call: TRBJ1-4; d_call: -; clone_size: -
cdr3_nt: TGTGCCACCCGATCCTACGGGACAGGGGCGTCGGGCTACACCTTC; cdr3_aa: CATRSYGTGASGYTF; cdr3_length: 15; v_call: TRBV19; j_call: TRBJ1-2; d_call: TRBD1; clone_size: once
cdr3_nt: TGTGCCAGCAGCTTGGGAGGGGGGACAGGCGGTGGCTACACCTTC; cdr3_aa: CASSLGGGTGGGYTF; cdr3_length: 15; v_call: TRBV5-8; j_call: TRBJ1-2; d_call: TRBD1; clone_size: -
cdr3_nt: TGTGCCAGCAGTCTTCTAGGACAGGGGAGCTACGAGCAGTACTTC; cdr3_aa: CASSLLGQGSYEQYF; cdr3_length: 15; v_call: TRBV28; j_call: TRBJ2-7; d_call: TRBD1; clone_size: -
cdr3_nt: TGTGCCAGCAGCTCCCTGGGACTAGCGGCTCGCACAGATACGCAGTATTTT; cdr3_aa: CASSSLGLAARTDTQYF; cdr3_length: 17; v_call: TRBV5-5; j_call: TRBJ2-3; d_call: TRBD2; clone_size: -
cdr3_nt: TGCGCCAGCAGCTCCTCGGACAGGGGGTACACCGGGGAGCTGTTTTTT; cdr3_aa: CASSSSDRGYTGELFF; cdr3_length: 16; v_call: TRBV5-1; j_call: TRBJ2-2; d_call: TRBD1; clone_size: -
cdr3_nt: TGTGCCAGCAGCCGCCCCGGGACAGAAGTATACGAGCAGTACTTC; cdr3_aa: CASSRPGTEVYEQYF; cdr3_length: 15; v_call: TRBV11-2; j_call: TRBJ2-7; d_call: TRBD1; clone_size: -
cdr3_nt: TGTGCCAGTAGTAACAGCTTTAATGAGCAGTTCTTC; cdr3_aa: CASSNSFNEQFF; cdr3_length: 12; v_call: TRBV19; j_call: TRBJ2-1; d_call: -; clone_size: -
cdr3_nt: TGTGCCAGCGGCAGCGGGGGCAGCACAGATACGCAGTATTTT; cdr3_aa: CASGSGGSTDTQYF; cdr3_length: 14; v_call: TRBV7-2; j_call: TRBJ2-3; d_call: TRBD2; clone_size: once
cdr3_nt: TGTGCCAGCAGTATAGGACAGGGAACGACCTATGGCTACACCTTC; cdr3_aa: CASSIGQGTTYGYTF; cdr3_length: 15; v_call: TRBV6-5; j_call: TRBJ1-2; d_call: TRBD1; clone_size: -
cdr3_nt: TGTGCCGTCGGGGGACACACCGGGGAGCTGTTTTTT; cdr3_aa: CAVGGHTGELFF; cdr3_length: 12; v_call: TRBV10-3; j_call: TRBJ2-2; d_call: -; clone_size: -
cdr3_nt: TGCGCCAGCAGCCTCGCCACGGGGTCAATCCCCTATGGCTACACCTTC; cdr3_aa: CASSLATGSIPYGYTF; cdr3_length: 16; v_call: TRBV4-1; j_call: TRBJ1-2; d_call: -; clone_size: -
cdr3_nt: TGCGCCAGCAGCCGCTCGGGGGGGGGTTGGGAGCAGTTCTTC; cdr3_aa: CASSRSGGGWEQFF; cdr3_length: 14; v_call: TRBV4-3; j_call: TRBJ2-1; d_call: TRBD2; clone_size: -
cdr3_nt: TGTGCCAGTAGTAAGGGGTCCTACAATGAGCAGTTCTTC; cdr3_aa: CASSKGSYNEQFF; cdr3_length: 13; v_call: TRBV19; j_call: TRBJ2-1; d_call: -; clone_size: -
cdr3_nt: TGTGCCAGCAGCCAAGAATTCGGAGCGACCCAAGAGACCCAGTACTTC; cdr3_aa: CASSQEFGATQETQYF; cdr3_length: 16; v_call: TRBV4-2; j_call: TRBJ2-5; d_call: -; clone_size: -
cdr3_nt: TGTGCCAGCAGTGAAGTTCCCCCCTTTCAGGGCACTGAAGCTTTCTTT; cdr3_aa: CASSEVPPFQGTEAFF; cdr3_length: 16; v_call: TRBV6-1; j_call: TRBJ1-1; d_call: -; clone_size: once
cdr3_nt: TGTGCCATCAGTGACGAAGAGACTAGCGGGGGCACAGATACGCAGTATTTT; cdr3_aa: CAISDEETSGGTDTQYF; cdr3_length: 17; v_call: TRBV10-3; j_call: TRBJ2-3; d_call: TRBD2; clone_size: -
cdr3_nt: TGTGCCAGCTCACCGACAGGGGATTCCTACGAGCAGTACTTC; cdr3_aa: CASSPTGDSYEQYF; cdr3_length: 14; v_call: TRBV18; j_call: TRBJ2-7; d_call: TRBD1; clone_size: -
cdr3_nt: TGTGCCAGCAGCCAAGATCGGGGGGGCTACGCCACTGAAGCTTTCTTT; cdr3_aa: CASSQDRGGYATEAFF; cdr3_length: 16; v_call: TRBV14; j_call: TRBJ1-1; d_call: -; clone_size: -
cdr3_nt: TGTGCCAGCAGTCGGGACAGGGGGCCGGAGACCCAGTACTTC; cdr3_aa: CASSRDRGPETQYF; cdr3_length: 14; v_call: TRBV7-2; j_call: TRBJ2-5; d_call: TRBD1; clone_size: -
cdr3_nt: TGTGCCAGCAGCTCCATCAGCGGAGGGGTTTTTGAAAAACTGTTTTTT; cdr3_aa: CASSSISGGVFEKLFF; cdr3_length: 16; v_call: TRBV11-2; j_call: TRBJ1-4; d_call: -; clone_size: -
cdr3_nt: TGTGCCAGCAGCCCAGGACAGGGGAGGAATCAGCCCCAGCATTTT; cdr3_aa: CASSPGQGRNQPQHF; cdr3_length: 15; v_call: TRBV6-6; j_call: TRBJ1-5; d_call: TRBD1; clone_size: -
cdr3_nt: TGTGCCAGTAGGGACACAGGGGGCGCAGATACGCAGTATTTT; cdr3_aa: CASRDTGGADTQYF; cdr3_length: 14; v_call: TRBV19; j_call: TRBJ2-3; d_call: TRBD1; clone_size: -
cdr3_nt: TGCGCCAGCAGCCAAGAAGCAGGCCGTACTAACTATGGCTACACCTTC; cdr3_aa: CASSQEAGRTNYGYTF; cdr3_length: 16; v_call: TRBV4-1; j_call: TRBJ1-2; d_call: -; clone_size: -
cdr3_nt: TGTGCCAGCAGCCAAGAGGGACACCGGGAAGCCTTCTTT; cdr3_aa: CASSQEGHREAFF; cdr3_length: 13; v_call: TRBV4-2; j_call: TRBJ1-1; d_call: -; clone_size: -
cdr3_nt: TGTGCCAGCAGCTTACTTTTGGGCAGCTCTGGAAACACCATATATTTT; cdr3_aa: CASSLLLGSSGNTIYF; cdr3_length: 16; v_call: TRBV7-2; j_call: TRBJ1-3; d_call: -; clone_size: -